These 29 T cell receptor beta chains were all obtained from the same sample, sequenced in a study of tumor-infiltrating lymphocytes in localized non-small cell lung cancer (dated by TCRdb to the early 2020s). Library prep was done by the immunoSEQ multiplex PCR assay. Here the immuneACCESS table is served through TCRdb, limited to in-frame sequences with V and J called. Missing clones are a known gap in these copies; in checked studies unresolved V genes cover under half, and the rest lacks a known reason. This sample has nearly 9,500 clones in its table, and about 80% of those were observed once. Jointly, the top ten make up 6.5% to 7.5% of the sample. The sequenced sample consisted of uninvolved lung tissue not adjacent to the tumor. All receptors come from a human donor with non-small cell lung cancer.

The J gene is TRBJ1-4, the V gene TRBV13; the match to TRBD1 covers 11 bases. Losses at the gene ends were 6 bases for V and 8 bases for J; bases not matched to a gene: 5. The CDR3 length is 14 residues. CDR1 is PRHDT and CDR2 is FYEKMQ in the germline V gene (reference sequence). This CDR3 reads CASRPRTGGEKLFF. The CDR3, as DNA: TGTGCCAGCAGACCCCGGACAGGGGGCGAAAAACTGTTTTTT.

The chain uses TRBV7-2 and TRBJ2-5; 9 bases are shared with TRBD2. Germline V gene lookup returns CDR1 SGHTA and CDR2 FQGNSA. After removal of 5 bases from V and 2 bases from J, the junction contained 6 bases not matched to a gene. The CDR3 has 15 residues. CDR3 coding DNA: TGTGCCAGCAGCCTTAGCGGGGGTCCACAAGAGACCCAGTACTTC. This codes for CASSLSGGPQETQYF. Full variable domain (outside the CDR3, taken from reference TRBV7-2 and TRBJ2-5): GAGVSQSPSNKVTEKGKDVELRCDPISGHTALYWYRQSLGQGLEFLIYFQGNSAPDKSGLPSDRFSAERTGGSVSTLTIQRTQQEDSAVYLCASSLSGGPQETQYFGPGTRLLVL.

The genes are TRBV1 and TRBJ1-5; the table's D call, TRBD1, was not checked against the DNA. TRBV1 is termed a pseudogene. This CDR3 is 17 amino acids long. The DNA for the CDR3 is TGCACCAGCAGCCTCAGATCGGACAGCTATAGCAATCAGCCCCAGCATTTT. Protein sequence: CTSSLRSDSYSNQPQHF.

The chain recombines TRBV27 with TRBJ1-5, with TRBD1 identical over 7 bases. The V segment lost 5 bases and the J segment 0 bases; nucleotides outside the gene matches: 4. CDR1 is MNHEY and CDR2 is SMNVEV in the germline V gene (reference sequence). The CDR3 is made up of 15 amino acids. This chain's CDR3 is CASSTGQLSNQPQHF. In DNA form, the CDR3 reads TGTGCCAGCAGTACGGGACAGCTTAGCAATCAGCCCCAGCATTTT.

The V and J genes are TRBV19 and TRBJ1-5; D gene uncertain. CDR3 length equals 11 residues. CDR1 and CDR2 from the germline V gene are LNHDA and SQIVND (reference sequence). V dropped 4 bases and J dropped 3 bases, with 1 base sitting between them. CDR3 coding DNA: TGTGCCAGTAGTAACAATCAGCCCCAGCATTTT. This codes for CASSNNQPQHF.

This sequence joins TRBV29-1 and TRBJ2-5; the D is unclear. Germline-derived CDR1 and CDR2 are SQVTM and ANQGSEA. Between the trimmed V and J ends, which lost 7 bases and 0 bases, there was a span of 12 bases. This CDR3 is built from 13 residues. Written as DNA, the CDR3 is TGCAGCGCCATTATAAGGTACCAAGAGACCCAGTACTTC. Its protein product is CSAIIRYQETQYF.

The rearrangement joins TRBV29-1 to TRBJ2-1; no definite D call. Trimming took 2 bases from V and 8 from J, leaving 4 bases between them. Germline values: CDR1 SQVTM, CDR2 ANQGSEA. There are 10 residues in the CDR3. The CDR3 sequence is CSVEIYEQFF. DNA for the CDR3: TGCAGCGTTGAAATTTATGAGCAGTTCTTC.

V and J are TRBV29-1 and TRBJ2-7, with D perhaps matching TRBD1 (6 bases). This CDR3 contains 13 residues. V lost 1 base, J lost 4 bases, and 11 bases lay in between. CDR1 and CDR2 (germline): SQVTM, ANQGSEA. Here the CDR3 DNA reads TGCAGCGTTGAAGGCGCAGGGGCTTACGAGCAGTACTTC. Translated: CSVEGAGAYEQYF.

The chain is built from TRBV12-5 and TRBJ2-2; D is uncertain. The CDR3 consists of 16 residues. From germline, CDR1 is LGHNT and CDR2 FRNRAP. The V and J ends lost 0 bases and 1 base respectively, with 9 bases between them. The CDR3 loop is CASGLVSSVNTGELFF. The CDR3 coding sequence is TGTGCTAGTGGTTTGGTCTCCAGCGTGAACACCGGGGAGCTGTTTTTT.

The rearrangement uses TRBV7-2 and TRBJ1-4, with 8 bases matching TRBD1. Germline V gene data show CDR1 as SGHTA and CDR2 as FQGNSA. CDR3 size: 22 residues. The V gene end was trimmed by 0 bases and the J gene end by 4 bases; junction bases not matched to a gene: 22. The CDR3 is CASSLATTFGDRWLRGNEKLFF. CDR3 DNA: TGTGCCAGCAGCTTAGCGACCACCTTTGGGGACAGGTGGTTACGGGGTAATGAAAAACTGTTTTTT. The full variable domain, completed using reference TRBV7-2 and TRBJ1-4, is GAGVSQSPSNKVTEKGKDVELRCDPISGHTALYWYRQSLGQGLEFLIYFQGNSAPDKSGLPSDRFSAERTGGSVSTLTIQRTQQEDSAVYLCASSLATTFGDRWLRGNEKLFFGSGTQLSVL.

The rearrangement links TRBV27 to TRBJ2-2; TRBD2 aligns across 11 bases. CDR3 length equals 14 residues. V was clipped by 6 bases and J by 6 bases; unmatched bases: 3. Germline loops: CDR1 MNHEY, CDR2 SMNVEV (reference sequence). CDR3 DNA: TGTGCCAGCAGGATAGCGGGAGGGTCCGGGGAGCTGTTTTTT. Protein sequence: CASRIAGGSGELFF.

The CDR3 spells CASSGAEPGRSHEQYF. The CDR3 nucleotides read TGTGCCAGCAGCGGGGCTGAACCGGGACGCAGCCACGAGCAGTACTTC. The chain has TRBV5-5 and TRBJ2-7; D is possibly TRBD1 or TRBD2 (5 bases each). The CDR3 is 16 amino acids. Per germline, CDR1 SGHKS and CDR2 YYEKEE (reference sequence). The V gene lost 4 bases and the J gene lost 5 bases, with 22 bases spanning the gap.

The rearrangement links TRBV5-1 to TRBJ1-2; tentative D call: TRBD1 (5 bases). Trimming removed 4 bases at V and 4 bases at J, with 14 bases between. This CDR3 region has 14 residues. CDR1 is SGHRS and CDR2 is YFSETQ in the germline V gene. In nucleotides, the CDR3 is TGCGCCAGCAGCGAAGAAGTAGGGGCCTATGGCTACACCTTC. Translation gives CASSEEVGAYGYTF. The whole variable domain, remainder taken from reference TRBV5-1 and TRBJ1-2, is KAGVTQTPRYLIKTRGQQVTLSCSPISGHRSVSWYQQTPGQGLQFLFEYFSETQRNKGNFPGRFSGRQFSNSRSEMNVSTLELGDSALYLCASSEEVGAYGYTFGSGTRLTVV.

The gene calls are TRBV7-2 and TRBJ2-7; TRBD2 matches at 7 bases. The germline V gene encodes CDR1 SGHTA and CDR2 FQGNSA. This CDR3 has 14 residues. The junction had 7 bases not matched to a gene; V was cut back by 1 base and J by 7 bases. This CDR3 reads CASSLGVGAGEQYF. CDR3 DNA sequence: TGTGCCAGCAGCTTAGGTGTGGGAGCGGGAGAGCAGTACTTC. The full variable domain, with the rest looked up from reference TRBV7-2 and TRBJ2-7, is GAGVSQSPSNKVTEKGKDVELRCDPISGHTALYWYRQSLGQGLEFLIYFQGNSAPDKSGLPSDRFSAERTGGSVSTLTIQRTQQEDSAVYLCASSLGVGAGEQYFGPGTRLTVT.

The J gene is TRBJ2-7, the V gene TRBV10-3, with TRBD1 matching over 11 bases. There are 14 residues in the CDR3. Per germline, CDR1 ENHRY and CDR2 SYGVKD. V shed 6 bases, J shed 3 bases, and the junction held 4 bases outside the gene matches. The CDR3 nucleotides are TGTGCCATCAGCCGGGACAGGGGGAACTACGAGCAGTACTTC. The encoded protein is CAISRDRGNYEQYF.

This rearrangement joins TRBV4-3 to TRBJ1-1; the D is unclear. The V gene lost 0 bases and the J gene lost 1 base, with 6 bases spanning the gap. Germline V gene lookup returns CDR1 LGHNA and CDR2 YSLEER. There are 14 residues in the CDR3. The CDR3 region is CASSQDLKNTEAFF. In DNA, the CDR3 is TGCGCCAGCAGCCAAGATTTGAAGAACACTGAAGCTTTCTTT.

The chain couples TRBV2 to TRBJ1-2; no reliable D call. V lost 5 bases to trimming and J lost 0 bases, with 10 bases between them. The CDR3 runs to 14 residues. Germline CDR1 SNHLY, CDR2 FYNNEI. CDR3 sequence reads: CASSSRGANYGYTF. The CDR3 bases are TGTGCCAGCAGTAGTCGCGGGGCTAACTATGGCTACACCTTC.

About this clone: Mismatch with germline at one junction end may stem from a read error. V and J are TRBV29-1 and TRBJ1-1, with D perhaps TRBD1 (5 bases). CDR3 size: 15 residues. In germline, CDR1 is SQVTM, CDR2 ANQGSEA. The CDR3 DNA reads as TGCAGCGTTGAGGATAGGGACCTCCGGAACGCTGAAGCTTTCTTT. Protein: CSVEDRDLRNAEAFF.

This rearrangement joins TRBV5-4 to TRBJ1-1, with D unresolved. V dropped 0 bases and J dropped 0 bases, with 15 bases sitting between them. Germline loops: CDR1 SGHNT, CDR2 YYREEE (reference sequence). CDR3 size: 17 residues. CDR3 amino acids: CASSLGFRSRLNTEAFF. Here the CDR3 DNA reads TGTGCCAGCAGCTTGGGATTTAGGAGCAGGTTGAACACTGAAGCTTTCTTT.

The chain joins TRBV6-5 to TRBJ1-5; no firm D call. Trimming stripped 5 bases from V and 2 bases from J, with 13 bases between. This CDR3 region has 15 residues. Germline V gene data show CDR1 as MNHEY and CDR2 as SVGAGI. This CDR3 reads CASSKLPGGNQPQHF. Written as DNA, the CDR3 is TGTGCCAGCAGTAAGCTACCCGGGGGCAATCAGCCCCAGCATTTT.

The chain employs TRBV15 and TRBJ2-2, with D possibly being TRBD2 (5 bases). CDR3 length: 14 amino acids. Trimming pared 1 base from V and 8 bases from J, leaving 11 bases between. Germline CDR1 and CDR2: LNHNV and YYDKDF (reference sequence). The CDR3 bases are TGTGCCACCAGCAGAGGACTATCGAGGGGGGAGCTGTTTTTT. Translation gives CATSRGLSRGELFF.

The V and J genes are TRBV7-2 and TRBJ2-7; D is unclear. The CDR3 spans 12 residues. V dropped 5 bases and J dropped 6 bases, with 11 bases sitting between them. CDR1 is SGHTA and CDR2 is FQGNSA in the germline V gene. The CDR3 protein is CASSLGRGEQYF. CDR3 bases: TGTGCCAGCAGCCTCGGTCGAGGCGAGCAGTACTTC.

The chain carries TRBV7-2 and TRBJ2-6, with D possibly matching TRBD1 (6 bases). Germline assignment: CDR1 SGHTA and CDR2 FQGNSA. The length of the CDR3 is 16 residues. Trimming stripped 7 bases from V and 4 bases from J, with 17 bases between. The CDR3 nucleotides read TGTGCCAGCACCAAACAGGGATTCGCCGGGGCCAACGTCCTGACTTTC. Translated: CASTKQGFAGANVLTF.

This chain joins TRBV5-1 and TRBJ2-3; D remains ambiguous. CDR1 is SGHRS and CDR2 is YFSETQ in the germline V gene. The CDR3 totals 15 residues. Trimming removed 0 bases from V and 0 bases from J, with 8 bases in between. The CDR3 DNA sequence: TGCGCCAGCAGCTTGGATGGATTTAGCACAGATACGCAGTATTTT. As protein: CASSLDGFSTDTQYF. Full variable domain (rest looked up from reference TRBV5-1 and TRBJ2-3): KAGVTQTPRYLIKTRGQQVTLSCSPISGHRSVSWYQQTPGQGLQFLFEYFSETQRNKGNFPGRFSGRQFSNSRSEMNVSTLELGDSALYLCASSLDGFSTDTQYFGPGTRLTVL.

This chain links TRBV11-1 with TRBJ2-7; 10 bases match TRBD2. Germline V gene lookup returns CDR1 SGHAT and CDR2 FQDESV (reference sequence). The V segment lost 10 bases and the J segment 5 bases; nucleotides outside the gene matches: 5. The CDR3 has 12 residues. In DNA, the CDR3 is TGTGCCACGTCCGGGACTAGCGACGAGCAGTACTTC. This sequence encodes CATSGTSDEQYF.

The rearrangement links TRBV29-1 to TRBJ2-4; possibly TRBD2 for D (7 bases). The CDR3 covers 14 residues. The germline V gene has CDR1 SQVTM and CDR2 ANQGSEA. V was shortened by 4 bases and J by 6 bases, with 16 bases between the two germline ends. DNA of the CDR3: TGCAGCGTTGGAATAGGGGGGGAGATAAACATTCAGTACTTC. Translation gives CSVGIGGEINIQYF.

This clone occurred once. V and J are TRBV6-5 and TRBJ1-1, with D unresolved. The length of the CDR3 is 13 residues. Germline CDR1 and CDR2: MNHEY and SVGAGI. The V end lost 6 bases, the J end lost 1 base, and 9 bases lay between the germline ends. This CDR3 is CASRARGNTEAFF. CDR3 DNA: TGTGCCAGCAGGGCACGGGGGAACACTGAAGCTTTCTTT.

The chain recombines TRBV5-6 with TRBJ1-2; D gene ambiguous. The V end lost 0 bases, the J end lost 5 bases, and 8 bases lay between the germline ends. Germline V gene sequence: CDR1 SGHDT, CDR2 YYEEEE. This CDR3 has 13 residues. CDR3: CASSLGSSYGYTF. In DNA form, the CDR3 reads TGTGCCAGCAGCTTGGGGTCTAGTTATGGCTACACCTTC. The variable domain in full, completed from reference TRBV5-6 and TRBJ1-2, reads DAGVTQSPTHLIKTRGQQVTLRCSPKSGHDTVSWYQQALGQGPQFIFQYYEEEERQRGNFPDRFSGHQFPNYSSELNVNALLLGDSALYLCASSLGSSYGYTFGSGTRLTVV.

V is TRBV11-3 and J is TRBJ2-7; TRBD1 aligns across 9 bases. The CDR3 consists of 13 residues. With V trimmed by 5 bases and J by 6 bases, 5 bases remained unmatched. Germline V gene sequence: CDR1 SGHNT, CDR2 YENEEA. CDR3 DNA: TGTGCCAGCAGCCGGGACAGGGTGGGCGAGCAGTACTTC. It yields the protein CASSRDRVGEQYF.